Listed here are 22 T cell receptor beta chains from one sample, sequenced in a study of T-cell memory formation after mild COVID-19. A single record per CDR3 protein comes from TCRdb applying MiXCR to the 5' RACE reads. Here the sample spans some 320,000 distinct CDR3 sequences, 13% to 15% being singletons. Sequencing was performed on PBMCs or a T cell subset sorted from them (not recorded which). These receptors were taken from a young man who had mild COVID-19 (a few samples of this study predate the infection). Cell type and time point are not known.

This clonotype was seen at least ten times. The chain joins TRBV27 to TRBJ2-7; 12 bases match TRBD2. This CDR3 has 14 residues. V trimming: 2 bases; J trimming: 4 bases; junction bases outside the gene matches: 0. Germline CDR1 and CDR2: MNHEY and SMNVEV (reference sequence). The CDR3 loop reads CASSLGLAGYEQYF. The CDR3 coding sequence is TGTGCCAGCAGTTTAGGACTAGCGGGGTACGAGCAGTACTTC.

This clonotype occurred a few times. The V and J genes are TRBV3-1 and TRBJ1-1; a possible D gene is TRBD1 (5 bases). Trimming left V 4 bases short and J 3 bases short, with 9 bases between. The V gene's germline CDR1 is LGHDT and CDR2 YNNKEL (reference sequence). The CDR3 is made up of 13 amino acids. The CDR3 coding sequence is TGTGCCAGCAGCCCCCGAGGGGACACTGAAGCTTTCTTT. Its protein product is CASSPRGDTEAFF. The entire variable domain, with the rest obtained from reference TRBV3-1 and TRBJ1-1, is as follows: DTAVSQTPKYLVTQMGNDKSIKCEQNLGHDTMYWYKQDSKKFLKIMFSYNNKELIINETVPNRFSPKSPDKAHLNLHINSLELGDSAVYFCASSPRGDTEAFFGQGTRLTVV.

V usage is TRBV11-3 and J usage is TRBJ2-3; the D call may be TRBD1 or TRBD2 (6 bases each). The CDR3 consists of 13 residues. Germline CDR1 SGHNT, CDR2 YENEEA. V shed 1 base and J shed 11 bases, with 13 bases lying between them. CDR3 amino acids: CASSLAGAGGQYF. CDR3 nucleotide sequence: TGTGCCAGCAGCTTAGCGGGGGCTGGGGGGCAGTATTTT.

V is TRBV6-2 or TRBV6-3 and J is TRBJ2-7, with a weak D call TRBD2 (5 bases). Germline CDR1 is MNHEY and CDR2 is SVGEGT. V gave up 2 bases and J gave up 6 bases, with 14 bases separating them. This CDR3 is 14 amino acids long. In DNA form, the CDR3 reads TGTGCCAGCAGTTACAGCCCGGGGAGTTTCGAGCAGTACTTC. Residues: CASSYSPGSFEQYF.

CDR3 sequence reads: CASSTHNEQFF. CDR3 bases: TGTGCCAGCAGCACCCACAATGAGCAGTTCTTC. V gene TRBV7-2 combines with J gene TRBJ2-1, with unresolved D. The CDR3 sequence is 11 residues long. The germline V gene has CDR1 SGHTA and CDR2 FQGNSA. V was pared by 5 bases and J by 5 bases, with 4 bases between. Drawing the rest from reference TRBV7-2 and TRBJ2-1, the complete variable domain is GAGVSQSPSNKVTEKGKDVELRCDPISGHTALYWYRQSLGQGLEFLIYFQGNSAPDKSGLPSDRFSAERTGGSVSTLTIQRTQQEDSAVYLCASSTHNEQFFGPGTRLTVL.

The chain is built from TRBV7-8 and TRBJ2-2; D remains ambiguous. Germline V CDR1 and CDR2: SGHVS, FQNEAQ. Trimming left V 6 bases short and J 6 bases short, with 14 bases between. The CDR3 has 14 amino acids. CDR3: CASSYNVGSGELFF. CDR3 bases: TGTGCCAGCAGTTACAATGTGGGGTCCGGGGAGCTGTTTTTT.

This clonotype was detected only a few times. The chain links TRBV2 to TRBJ2-3; the match to TRBD1 covers 8 bases. The germline gives CDR1 SNHLY, CDR2 FYNNEI. The CDR3 runs to 16 residues. J gave up 0 bases and V 6 bases, and 8 bases lay outside the gene matches. The CDR3 nucleotides read TGTGCCAGCAGCCTCGGACAGGGTTGGAGCACAGATACGCAGTATTTT. This sequence encodes CASSLGQGWSTDTQYF.

CDR3: CSVTGGASARGVTQYF. CDR3 coding DNA: TGCAGTGTAACCGGCGGGGCATCAGCCCGAGGGGTTACGCAGTATTTT. This sequence joins TRBV20-1 and TRBJ2-3, with D possibly being TRBD2 (6 bases). The CDR3 contains 16 residues. From germline, CDR1 is DFQATT and CDR2 SNEGSKA (reference sequence). Trimming pared 7 bases from V and 8 bases from J, leaving 28 bases between.

This clonotype has just a few counts. The chain uses TRBV4-2 and TRBJ1-3; D uncertain. The germline gives CDR1 LGHNA, CDR2 YNFKEQ. V was pared by 0 bases and J by 0 bases, with 9 bases between. This CDR3 contains 16 residues. CDR3 amino acids: CASSQDPGRSGNTIYF. As DNA, the CDR3 is TGTGCCAGCAGCCAAGATCCGGGCCGCTCTGGAAACACCATATATTTT.

The V gene is TRBV28, the J gene TRBJ1-4; D gene ambiguous. Germline CDR1 is MDHEN and CDR2 is SYDVKM. CDR3 length: 13 amino acids. Trimming cost V 8 bases and J 8 bases, with 15 bases left between them. The DNA of the CDR3 is TGTGCCAGCCGGCGGGAGTTACAAGAAAAACTGTTTTTT. It is translated as CASRRELQEKLFF.

There are a few counts of this clonotype. The rearrangement links TRBV5-5 to TRBJ1-1; D unresolved. This CDR3 has 14 residues. CDR1 is SGHKS and CDR2 is YYEKEE in the germline V gene (reference sequence). Trimming took off 0 bases at V and 2 bases at J, with 8 bases between the two ends. The CDR3 DNA reads as TGTGCCAGCAGCTTGGGGGGAATTAACACTGAAGCTTTCTTT. This codes for CASSLGGINTEAFF.

This clonotype was picked up a small number of times. The chain employs TRBV19 and TRBJ2-7, with D possibly being TRBD1 (5 bases). CDR3 length: 16 residues. V shed 7 bases and J shed 3 bases, with 22 bases lying between them. In germline, CDR1 is LNHDA, CDR2 SQIVND (reference sequence). The CDR3 bases are TGTGCCAGTATAGAGAGGTACGGTACAGGCATCTACGAGCAGTACTTC. Translating it yields CASIERYGTGIYEQYF.

The chain employs TRBV4-2 and TRBJ2-5; D unclear. With 0 bases removed from V and 2 bases from J, the gap between germline ends came to 4 bases. This CDR3 region has 13 residues. Germline V CDR1 and CDR2: LGHNA, YNFKEQ. This CDR3 reads CASSQDKQETQYF. The CDR3 DNA reads as TGTGCCAGCAGCCAAGATAAGCAAGAGACCCAGTACTTC.

This chain joins TRBV5-1 and TRBJ1-1; D is uncertain. Deletions cut 3 bases from V and 6 bases from J, with 12 bases between. The CDR3 consists of 13 residues. Germline-derived CDR1 and CDR2 are SGHRS and YFSETQ. CDR3 nucleotide sequence: TGCGCCAGCAGCTACCAGGATCAATCTGAAGCTTTCTTT. Translated: CASSYQDQSEAFF.

Only a few counts were recorded for this clonotype. V gene TRBV3-1 combines with J gene TRBJ2-1, with a weak D call TRBD1 (6 bases). Trimming shortened V by 6 bases and J by 5 bases, and 17 bases separated the two germline ends. The CDR3 runs to 15 residues. The germline V gene encodes CDR1 LGHDT and CDR2 YNNKEL (reference sequence). CDR3 in DNA: TGTGCCAGCAGAGAAACAGGGAAGCTAGACAATGAGCAGTTCTTC. Translation: CASRETGKLDNEQFF.

The rearrangement links TRBV4-3 to TRBJ2-1; possibly TRBD2 for D (6 bases). Germline lookup yields CDR1 LGHNA and CDR2 YSLEER. The CDR3 extends over 15 amino acids. Trimming cost V 1 base and J 3 bases, with 10 bases left between them. Here the CDR3 reads CASSQGPGVYNEQFF. The CDR3, as DNA: TGCGCCAGCAGCCAAGGTCCGGGGGTCTACAATGAGCAGTTCTTC.

There are a few counts of this clonotype. The chain links TRBV7-9 to TRBJ2-2, with 10 bases matching TRBD1. The J segment lost 6 bases and the V segment lost 5 bases, leaving 9 bases of the junction unmatched. This CDR3 is 16 amino acids long. Germline V gene lookup returns CDR1 SEHNR and CDR2 FQNEAQ (reference sequence). Written as DNA, the CDR3 is TGTGCCAGCAGCCCGAGGGTGACAGGGGGCGCCGGGGAGCTGTTTTTT. Its translation: CASSPRVTGGAGELFF.

Only a few counts were recorded for this clonotype. The rearrangement uses TRBV20-1 and TRBJ2-4; 15 nucleotides align to TRBD2. J gave up 2 bases and V 5 bases, and 7 bases lay outside the gene matches. In germline, CDR1 is DFQATT, CDR2 SNEGSKA (reference sequence). The CDR3 has 17 residues. CDR3 amino acids: CSASSGTSGGPKNIQYF. CDR3 DNA: TGCAGTGCTTCTTCCGGGACTAGCGGGGGGCCCAAAAACATTCAGTACTTC.

The chain employs TRBV20-1 and TRBJ1-5, with a weak D call TRBD1 (6 bases). The CDR3 length is 14 residues. The germline gives CDR1 DFQATT, CDR2 SNEGSKA (reference sequence). V dropped 3 bases and J dropped 2 bases, with 11 bases sitting between them. The CDR3 nucleotides are TGCAGTGCTAGTGGGGGGCTGGGCAATCAGCCCCAGCATTTT. Its translation: CSASGGLGNQPQHF.

The rearrangement uses TRBV18 and TRBJ1-2; D is uncertain. V was shortened by 1 base and J by 3 bases, with 9 bases between the two germline ends. The CDR3 runs 14 residues. Germline-derived CDR1 and CDR2 are KGHSH and LQKENI. This chain's CDR3 is CASSPRGGDYGYTF. The CDR3 coding sequence is TGTGCCAGCTCACCACGGGGAGGTGACTATGGCTACACCTTC.

The sample holds a few counts of this clonotype. The rearrangement joins TRBV18 to TRBJ2-7, with 8 bases aligning to TRBD1. Germline trimming cut 8 bases from V and 0 bases from J; bases unmatched to any gene: 3. Per the germline V gene, CDR1 is KGHSH and CDR2 is LQKENI. The CDR3 loop spans 13 amino acids. The CDR3 region is CASAGGSSYEQYV. The CDR3 bases are TGTGCCAGCGCAGGGGGCAGCTCCTACGAGCAGTACGTC.

This clonotype has at least ten counts. A junction end diverges from the germline sequence, so it may reflect a read error. The chain links TRBV7-7 to TRBJ2-2; D perhaps matches TRBD2 (5 bases). From germline, CDR1 is SSHAT and CDR2 FNYEAQ (reference sequence). There are 16 residues in the CDR3. This chain's CDR3 is CASSRAADLYTGELFF. For the CDR3, the DNA is TGTGCTAGCAGCCGAGCGGCAGACCTATACACCGGGGAGCTGTTTTTT.